This T cell receptor beta chain was sequenced for a study of blood T cell repertoires in COVID-19. Produced via immunoSEQ multiplex PCR; TCRdb's table is partial and in-frame only. The sample contains over 150,000 clones, 86% of which appear only once. With 0 bases removed from V and 4 bases from J, the gap between germline ends came to 12 bases. The CDR3 runs 15 residues. CDR1 is LNHDA and CDR2 is SQIVND in the germline V gene (reference sequence). This sequence was found in a man between 65 and 80 years old with active or convalescent COVID-19. V is TRBV19 and J is TRBJ1-2, with D perhaps matching TRBD1 (5 bases). The sequencing input was peripheral blood. The CDR3 coding sequence is TGTGCCAGTAGTATAGATCGCAGGGCGATCTATGGCTACACCTTC. It yields the protein CASSIDRRAIYGYTF. Based on the CDR3 plus reference TRBV19 and TRBJ1-2, the full variable domain is DGGITQSPKYLFRKEGQNVTLSCEQNLNHDAMYWYRQDPGQGLRLIYYSQIVNDFQKGDIAEGYSVSREKKESFPLTVTSAQKNPTAFYLCASSIDRRAIYGYTFGSGTRLTVV.